Given below is one T cell receptor beta chain in context. Antigen: not known. The sample carries other DNA sequences with the same CDR3. The record originates from a study of T cell responses to AZD1222 COVID-19 vaccine. The data were produced by immunoSEQ multiplex PCR, yet TCRdb's version contains in-frame clones alone and is incomplete. This table holds approximately 180,000 clones, approximately 95% found once. General study points: The study found Spike-specific TCR breadth and depth rose after two AZD1222 doses. Nearly half of spike-specific TCRs reportedly go after variant regions that carry no mutations. Donors, mostly white British, included more females; clonal diversity was possibly underestimated.

Germline loops: CDR1 SGHDT, CDR2 YYEEEE. V dropped 2 bases and J dropped 4 bases, with 3 bases sitting between them. The length of the CDR3 is 11 residues. The V call is TRBV5-6, the J call TRBJ1-2, with D unclear. The specimen comprised peripheral blood, sampled 28 days after the second dose of the MenACWY control vaccine. This receptor was obtained from an adult who received the MenACWY meningococcal vaccine as a control. CDR3 in amino acids: CASSLGYGYTF. The CDR3 DNA is TGTGCCAGCAGCTTAGGCTATGGCTACACCTTC.